One and the same sample provided the 3 T cell receptor beta chains below, sequenced in a study of cytomegalovirus exposure and HLA in healthy donors. A multiplex PCR was run with 60 Vbeta primers and 13 Jbeta primers. Libraries were prepared by immunoSEQ multiplex PCR; TCRdb keeps only in-frame clonotypes and omits some of them. The top ten hold approximately 2.5% of the sample, which has about 140,000 clones, roughly 74% seen once. Sequencing used PBMCs. These receptors all stem from a young woman in good health and CMV-seropositive.

The rearrangement joins TRBV2 to TRBJ2-5; 8 bases fit TRBD2. CDR1 is SNHLY, CDR2 FYNNEI, per germline. The CDR3 spans 15 residues. With V trimmed by 6 bases and J by 2 bases, 8 bases remained unmatched. The CDR3 here is CASREQTSGQETQYF. DNA for the CDR3: TGTGCCAGCAGGGAACAAACTAGCGGACAAGAGACCCAGTACTTC. The full variable domain, its missing parts supplied by reference TRBV2 and TRBJ2-5, is EPEVTQTPSHQVTQMGQEVILRCVPISNHLYFYWYRQILGQKVEFLVSFYNNEISEKSEIFDDQFSVERPDGSNFTLKIRSTKLEDSAMYFCASREQTSGQETQYFGPGTRLLVL.

The chain carries TRBV30 and TRBJ2-2, with a tentative D call TRBD1 (6 bases). The germline gives CDR1 GTSNPN, CDR2 SVGIG (reference sequence). The CDR3 is made up of 13 amino acids. V was clipped by 4 bases and J by 6 bases, with 12 bases between them. CDR3: CAWNQGWAGELFF. The CDR3 DNA follows: TGTGCCTGGAACCAGGGGTGGGCCGGGGAGCTGTTTTTT.

This chain uses TRBV7-9 with TRBJ1-2; TRBD1 might be the D (6 bases). CDR3 length equals 15 residues. In germline, CDR1 is SEHNR, CDR2 FQNEAQ (reference sequence). The ends were cut back, 4 bases at V and 0 bases at J, with 12 bases in the middle. The CDR3 sequence: CASSYWTASNYGYTF. In DNA form, the CDR3 reads TGTGCCAGCAGCTATTGGACAGCATCTAACTATGGCTACACCTTC.